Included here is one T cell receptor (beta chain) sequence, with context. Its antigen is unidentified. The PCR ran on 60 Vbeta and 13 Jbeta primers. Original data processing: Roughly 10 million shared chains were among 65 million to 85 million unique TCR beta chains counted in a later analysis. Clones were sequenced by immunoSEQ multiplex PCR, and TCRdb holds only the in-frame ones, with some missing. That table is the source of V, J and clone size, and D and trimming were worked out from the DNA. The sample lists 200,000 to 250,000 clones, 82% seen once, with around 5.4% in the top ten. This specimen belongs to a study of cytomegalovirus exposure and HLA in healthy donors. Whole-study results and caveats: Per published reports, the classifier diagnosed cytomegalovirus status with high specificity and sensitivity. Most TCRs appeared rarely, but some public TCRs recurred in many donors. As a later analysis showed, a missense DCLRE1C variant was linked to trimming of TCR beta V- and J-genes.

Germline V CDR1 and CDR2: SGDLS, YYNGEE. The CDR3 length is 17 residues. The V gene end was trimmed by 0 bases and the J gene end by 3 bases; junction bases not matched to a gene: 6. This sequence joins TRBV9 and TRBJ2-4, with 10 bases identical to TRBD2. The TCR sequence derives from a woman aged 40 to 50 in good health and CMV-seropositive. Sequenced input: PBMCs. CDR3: CASSVDPAGGGKNIQYF. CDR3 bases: TGTGCCAGCAGCGTAGATCCAGCGGGAGGGGGCAAAAACATTCAGTACTTC.